These 30 T cell receptor beta chains originate from one sample sequenced in a study of T-cell reconstitution after alpha-beta-depleted transplantation in children. Study observations and caveats: Newly produced T cells mostly accounted for T-cell counts and diversity one year post-transplant.

As it was prepared, the TCRbeta library received unique molecular identifiers. One entry per CDR3 protein results from TCRdb running MiXCR on the PCR reads. The sample carries about 300,000 distinct CDR3 sequences, nearly 8% recorded once. No antigen is known for these receptors. The sequencing here drew on peripheral blood, taken 360 days after TCRalphabeta/CD19-depleted stem cell transplant. Source of these receptors: a female patient under 10 years old who had a stem cell transplant for Fanconi anemia, so the T cells may come from the graft donor.

This clonotype was recorded many times. The V and J genes are TRBV29-1 and TRBJ2-3; 11 bases agree with TRBD2. Germline-derived CDR1 and CDR2 are SQVTM and ANQGSEA. Trimming cost V 1 base and J 7 bases; bases outside gene matches: 7. The CDR3 sequence is 15 residues long. This CDR3 is CSVEGVAGGPNTQYF. The CDR3, as DNA: TGCAGCGTTGAAGGAGTAGCGGGGGGGCCGAATACGCAGTATTTT.

This clonotype was seen many times. V is TRBV7-3 and J is TRBJ2-3, with a possible D match to TRBD2 (7 bases). Germline V lookup: CDR1 SGHTA, CDR2 FQGTGA. The CDR3 covers 15 residues. V lost 5 bases and J 5 bases, leaving 17 bases between the germline ends. This CDR3 reads CASSPEGGPGDTQYF. DNA of the CDR3: TGTGCCAGCAGCCCGGAGGGGGGGCCGGGAGATACGCAGTATTTT.

This clonotype was seen repeatedly, ten times or more. This chain joins TRBV4-1 and TRBJ2-3; no firm D call. CDR1 and CDR2 (germline): MGHRA, YSYEKL. V was pared by 0 bases and J by 2 bases, with 12 bases between. The CDR3 is made up of 16 amino acids. The CDR3 sequence is CASSQDRGPLTDTQYF. The CDR3 DNA reads as TGCGCCAGCAGCCAAGATCGAGGACCCCTCACAGATACGCAGTATTTT.

This clonotype was seen ten or more times. The chain carries TRBV7-9 and TRBJ2-3, with D hard to call. This CDR3 has 17 amino acids. Looked up from germline, CDR1 is SEHNR and CDR2 is FQNEAQ (reference sequence). V was shortened by 1 base and J by 3 bases, with 17 bases between the two germline ends. The CDR3, as DNA: TGTGCCAGCAGCTTAGGTGTAGGGCCAACCATAACAGATACGCAGTATTTT. It is translated as CASSLGVGPTITDTQYF.

There are many counts of this clonotype. The chain combines TRBV6-1 with TRBJ2-3; TRBD2 agrees at 9 bases. Unmatched junction bases numbered 13, after V lost 11 bases and J lost 4 bases. The germline gives CDR1 MNHNS, CDR2 SASEGT. The CDR3 contains 15 residues. The CDR3 bases are TGTGCCTCTCGGCGGGAGGGCCTATCGGCAGATACGCAGTATTTT. Its protein product is CASRREGLSADTQYF.

V gene TRBV7-6 combines with J gene TRBJ1-6; TRBD1 is a possible D gene (5 bases). V was cut by 2 bases and J by 6 bases, with 11 bases left in between. This CDR3 region has 15 residues. Germline CDR1 and CDR2: SGHVS and FNYEAQ. This CDR3 is CASSLKGPINSPLHF. CDR3 DNA: TGTGCCAGCAGCTTAAAGGGACCGATTAATTCACCCCTCCACTTT.

This clonotype showed up many times. The genes are TRBV20-1 and TRBJ2-3, with TRBD2 identical over 8 bases. J was trimmed by 4 bases and V by 2 bases; bases with no gene match: 5. Looked up from germline, CDR1 is DFQATT and CDR2 is SNEGSKA (reference sequence). This CDR3 region has 14 residues. The CDR3 loop reads CSARSSGGADTQYF. In DNA, the CDR3 is TGCAGTGCTAGATCCAGCGGGGGCGCAGATACGCAGTATTTT.

The rearrangement links TRBV7-7 to TRBJ1-6; D not certain. Germline values: CDR1 SSHAT, CDR2 FNYEAQ (reference sequence). V was trimmed by 1 base and J by 2 bases, leaving 6 bases between them. The CDR3 totals 15 residues. The CDR3 DNA sequence: TGTGCCAGCAGCTTAGGGCAGACCTATAATTCACCCCTCCACTTT. Translation gives CASSLGQTYNSPLHF.

The chain couples TRBV13 to TRBJ1-1, with D possibly being TRBD1 (5 bases). V was cut by 0 bases and J by 2 bases, with 13 bases left in between. Germline lookup yields CDR1 PRHDT and CDR2 FYEKMQ (reference sequence). The length of the CDR3 is 16 residues. The CDR3 sequence: CASSLGAGTINTEAFF. The DNA for the CDR3 is TGTGCCAGCAGCTTAGGGGCAGGGACTATTAACACTGAAGCTTTCTTT.

This clonotype was counted many times. The V gene is TRBV20-1, the J gene TRBJ2-3; 8 bases are shared with TRBD1. The CDR3 length is 19 residues. With V trimmed by 0 bases and J by 8 bases, 22 bases remained unmatched. Germline CDR1 is DFQATT and CDR2 is SNEGSKA (reference sequence). CDR3 region: CSARDPPKGTGLPATTQYF. The CDR3, as DNA: TGCAGTGCTAGAGACCCCCCAAAGGGGACAGGTTTACCTGCTACTACGCAGTATTTT.

The sample holds many counts of this clonotype. This sequence joins TRBV5-1 and TRBJ2-1; 15 bases are shared with TRBD2. The CDR3 is 17 residues long. Germline CDR1 SGHRS, CDR2 YFSETQ. The ends lost 4 bases at V and 3 bases at J; junction bases unmatched: 5. The CDR3 loop is CASSPGLAGGLYNEQFF. CDR3 bases: TGCGCCAGCAGCCCCGGACTAGCGGGAGGGCTCTACAATGAGCAGTTCTTC.

This clonotype was seen only a few times. The J gene is TRBJ2-7, the V gene TRBV2; no clear D. Germline V gene data show CDR1 as SNHLY and CDR2 as FYNNEI. CDR3 size: 15 residues. V was trimmed by 0 bases and J by 1 base, leaving 10 bases between them. The CDR3 spells CASSEASRQSYEQYF. The CDR3 DNA reads as TGTGCCAGCAGTGAAGCCAGTAGGCAGTCCTACGAGCAGTACTTC.

This chain uses TRBV20-1 with TRBJ1-2; 10 bases fit TRBD1. The CDR3 consists of 14 residues. Per germline, CDR1 DFQATT and CDR2 SNEGSKA (reference sequence). After removal of 6 bases from V and 4 bases from J, the junction contained 8 bases not matched to a gene. The CDR3 spells CSAQRTGGSYGYTF. CDR3 DNA sequence: TGCAGTGCCCAAAGGACAGGGGGAAGCTATGGCTACACCTTC.

This clonotype was found many times. The chain employs TRBV20-1 and TRBJ2-7; D unclear. This CDR3 spans 14 amino acids. Germline assignment: CDR1 DFQATT and CDR2 SNEGSKA (reference sequence). V was pared by 3 bases and J by 4 bases, with 16 bases between. The CDR3 DNA reads as TGCAGTGCTAGTCCCCTAGTTTCATGGTACGAGCAGTACTTC. Protein: CSASPLVSWYEQYF.

This clonotype was observed at least ten times. V is TRBV6-2 or TRBV6-3 and J is TRBJ2-7; D may match TRBD1 or TRBD2 (5 bases each). From germline, CDR1 is MNHEY and CDR2 SVGEGT. The germline V and J ends were trimmed by 0 bases and 2 bases, with 8 bases remaining between them. The CDR3 is made up of 14 amino acids. Here the CDR3 reads CASSYSRGTYEQYV. For the CDR3, the DNA is TGTGCCAGCAGTTACTCGAGGGGCACCTACGAGCAGTACGTC.

In its sample, this clonotype was seen a few times. The V call is TRBV7-9, the J call TRBJ1-1; D perhaps matches TRBD1 (6 bases). CDR3 size: 14 residues. The germline V and J ends were trimmed by 5 bases and 5 bases, with 15 bases remaining between them. Germline V gene sequence: CDR1 SEHNR, CDR2 FQNEAQ (reference sequence). In DNA form, the CDR3 reads TGTGCCAGCAGCCTAAAACAGGGTTGGACTGAAGCTTTCTTT. Encoded protein: CASSLKQGWTEAFF. Supplemented by reference TRBV7-9 and TRBJ1-1, the full variable domain reads DTGVSQNPRHKITKRGQNVTFRCDPISEHNRLYWYRQTLGQGPEFLTYFQNEAQLEKSRLLSDRFSAERPKGSFSTLEIQRTEQGDSAMYLCASSLKQGWTEAFFGQGTRLTVV.

This clonotype was seen a handful of times. The chain uses TRBV27 and TRBJ2-7; tentative D call: TRBD2 (6 bases). The ends were cut back, 1 base at V and 6 bases at J, with 10 bases in the middle. In germline, CDR1 is MNHEY, CDR2 SMNVEV (reference sequence). CDR3 length equals 13 residues. CDR3 in amino acids: CASSLFLGGEQYF. The CDR3 DNA reads as TGTGCCAGCAGTTTATTCCTGGGAGGCGAGCAGTACTTC.

This clonotype was detected a few times. The J gene is TRBJ1-6, the V gene TRBV28; TRBD1 is a possible D gene (5 bases). The CDR3 sequence is 14 residues long. V shed 1 base and J shed 9 bases, with 10 bases lying between them. The V gene's germline CDR1 is MDHEN and CDR2 SYDVKM. DNA of the CDR3: TGTGCCAGCAGTTTATCAGGGAACTCTTCACCCCTCCACTTT. The encoded protein is CASSLSGNSSPLHF.

This clonotype was seen repeatedly, ten times or more. The gene calls are TRBV10-3 and TRBJ2-3; D not certain. V shed 4 bases and J shed 0 bases, with 8 bases lying between them. CDR3 length: 14 residues. The germline CDR1 and CDR2 sequences are ENHRY and SYGVKD. The CDR3 sequence: CAISALLSTDTQYF. In DNA, the CDR3 is TGTGCCATCAGTGCACTACTAAGCACAGATACGCAGTATTTT.

This clonotype was observed a handful of times. The V call is TRBV7-3, the J call TRBJ2-3; D unresolved. Germline lookup yields CDR1 SGHTA and CDR2 FQGTGA. The CDR3 has 15 amino acids. With 5 bases removed from V and 2 bases from J, the gap between germline ends came to 14 bases. The CDR3 bases are TGTGCCAGCAGCCAAGACTGGAAAATCACAGATACGCAGTATTTT. Translating gives CASSQDWKITDTQYF.

This clonotype was recorded at least ten times. This chain connects TRBV28 to TRBJ2-2, with 8 bases lining up with TRBD1. The length of the CDR3 is 16 residues. The junction had 14 bases not matched to a gene; V was cut back by 7 bases and J by 7 bases. The V gene's germline CDR1 is MDHEN and CDR2 SYDVKM. The chain's CDR3 is CASNDQGAARIGELFF. CDR3 nucleotide sequence: TGTGCCAGCAACGATCAGGGGGCAGCCAGGATCGGGGAGCTGTTTTTT. The variable domain in full, with the rest retrieved from reference TRBV28 and TRBJ2-2, is DVKVTQSSRYLVKRTGEKVFLECVQDMDHENMFWYRQDPGLGLRLIYFSYDVKMKEKGDIPEGYSVSREKKERFSLILESASTNQTSMYLCASNDQGAARIGELFFGEGSRLTVL.

The table lists this clonotype with many counts. The CDR3 bases are TGTGCCAGCAGTTTATACGACGAAGAGACCCAGTACTTC. Translating gives CASSLYDEETQYF. The gene calls are TRBV28 and TRBJ2-5; D is ambiguous. CDR1 is MDHEN, CDR2 SYDVKM, per germline. V was shortened by 1 base and J by 3 bases, with 6 bases between the two germline ends. The CDR3 runs 13 residues.

This clonotype was seen a handful of times. This sequence joins TRBV2 and TRBJ2-5; the D is unclear. V lost 2 bases and J 2 bases, leaving 12 bases between the germline ends. Germline CDR1 and CDR2: SNHLY and FYNNEI. This CDR3 comprises 15 residues. CDR3 amino acids: CASSENSGAQETQYF. Here the CDR3 DNA reads TGTGCCAGCAGTGAAAATTCAGGAGCTCAAGAGACCCAGTACTTC. Filled out from reference TRBV2 and TRBJ2-5, the complete variable domain reads EPEVTQTPSHQVTQMGQEVILRCVPISNHLYFYWYRQILGQKVEFLVSFYNNEISEKSEIFDDQFSVERPDGSNFTLKIRSTKLEDSAMYFCASSENSGAQETQYFGPGTRLLVL.

V is TRBV7-3 and J is TRBJ2-3; 9 bases agree with TRBD2. The CDR3 is 19 amino acids. Germline V gene sequence: CDR1 SGHTA, CDR2 FQGTGA. V lost 3 bases to trimming and J lost 0 bases; unmatched junction nucleotides: 13. The CDR3 nucleotides read TGTGCCAGCAGCTTGTCGGCTAGCGGGGTGGTAACTAGCACAGATACGCAGTATTTT. It translates to CASSLSASGVVTSTDTQYF.

At least ten counts were recorded for this clonotype. The CDR3 is CAISEPGQITDTQYF. DNA of the CDR3: TGTGCCATCAGTGAACCGGGACAAATCACAGATACGCAGTATTTT. The chain recombines TRBV10-3 with TRBJ2-3; tentative D call: TRBD1 (6 bases). This CDR3 contains 15 residues. The germline gives CDR1 ENHRY, CDR2 SYGVKD. The V end lost 3 bases, the J end lost 2 bases, and 12 bases lay between the germline ends.

This clonotype has more than one count but fewer than ten. The chain employs TRBV21-1 and TRBJ2-1; TRBD1 is the table's D call, not checked against the DNA. TRBV21-1 is a pseudogene. The CDR3 spans 14 residues. The CDR3 protein is CASSKRQGAWEQFF. The CDR3 DNA follows: TGTGCCAGCAGCAAGAGACAGGGGGCTTGGGAGCAGTTCTTC.

This clonotype was counted many times. CDR3 loop: CASSTGLAGNTGELFF. The CDR3 DNA sequence: TGCGCCAGCAGCACGGGACTAGCGGGAAACACCGGGGAGCTGTTTTTT. This chain joins TRBV5-1 and TRBJ2-2, with 13 bases fitting TRBD2. The CDR3 has 16 residues. V shed 4 bases and J 2 bases; nucleotides not matched to a gene: 2. Germline lookup yields CDR1 SGHRS and CDR2 YFSETQ. Full variable domain (rest looked up from reference TRBV5-1 and TRBJ2-2): KAGVTQTPRYLIKTRGQQVTLSCSPISGHRSVSWYQQTPGQGLQFLFEYFSETQRNKGNFPGRFSGRQFSNSRSEMNVSTLELGDSALYLCASSTGLAGNTGELFFGEGSRLTVL.

This clonotype appeared a few times. This rearrangement joins TRBV20-1 to TRBJ1-2, with D unclear. V gave up 1 base and J gave up 6 bases, with 9 bases separating them. CDR3 length equals 12 residues. In germline, CDR1 is DFQATT, CDR2 SNEGSKA (reference sequence). The CDR3 reads CSARASPNGYTF. The DNA of the CDR3 is TGCAGTGCTAGAGCCAGCCCTAATGGCTACACCTTC.

This clonotype was recorded at least ten times. The chain employs TRBV5-1 and TRBJ2-3; tentatively, D is TRBD1 or TRBD2 (6 bases each). The CDR3 has 18 residues. Per the germline V gene, CDR1 is SGHRS and CDR2 is YFSETQ. The germline V and J ends were trimmed by 4 bases and 2 bases, with 23 bases remaining between them. This CDR3 is CASSRDRRLAEDTDTQYF. CDR3 nucleotide sequence: TGCGCCAGCAGCCGTGACAGGCGATTAGCGGAAGACACAGATACGCAGTATTTT.

The rearrangement uses TRBV7-9 and TRBJ1-4; a weak D match, TRBD1 (5 bases). Germline V gene lookup returns CDR1 SEHNR and CDR2 FQNEAQ (reference sequence). Trimming left V 7 bases short and J 4 bases short, with 16 bases between. CDR3 length equals 15 residues. Here the CDR3 DNA reads TGTGCCAGCACCCTCCTCGGACACGTTAATGAAAAACTGTTTTTT. This encodes CASTLLGHVNEKLFF.